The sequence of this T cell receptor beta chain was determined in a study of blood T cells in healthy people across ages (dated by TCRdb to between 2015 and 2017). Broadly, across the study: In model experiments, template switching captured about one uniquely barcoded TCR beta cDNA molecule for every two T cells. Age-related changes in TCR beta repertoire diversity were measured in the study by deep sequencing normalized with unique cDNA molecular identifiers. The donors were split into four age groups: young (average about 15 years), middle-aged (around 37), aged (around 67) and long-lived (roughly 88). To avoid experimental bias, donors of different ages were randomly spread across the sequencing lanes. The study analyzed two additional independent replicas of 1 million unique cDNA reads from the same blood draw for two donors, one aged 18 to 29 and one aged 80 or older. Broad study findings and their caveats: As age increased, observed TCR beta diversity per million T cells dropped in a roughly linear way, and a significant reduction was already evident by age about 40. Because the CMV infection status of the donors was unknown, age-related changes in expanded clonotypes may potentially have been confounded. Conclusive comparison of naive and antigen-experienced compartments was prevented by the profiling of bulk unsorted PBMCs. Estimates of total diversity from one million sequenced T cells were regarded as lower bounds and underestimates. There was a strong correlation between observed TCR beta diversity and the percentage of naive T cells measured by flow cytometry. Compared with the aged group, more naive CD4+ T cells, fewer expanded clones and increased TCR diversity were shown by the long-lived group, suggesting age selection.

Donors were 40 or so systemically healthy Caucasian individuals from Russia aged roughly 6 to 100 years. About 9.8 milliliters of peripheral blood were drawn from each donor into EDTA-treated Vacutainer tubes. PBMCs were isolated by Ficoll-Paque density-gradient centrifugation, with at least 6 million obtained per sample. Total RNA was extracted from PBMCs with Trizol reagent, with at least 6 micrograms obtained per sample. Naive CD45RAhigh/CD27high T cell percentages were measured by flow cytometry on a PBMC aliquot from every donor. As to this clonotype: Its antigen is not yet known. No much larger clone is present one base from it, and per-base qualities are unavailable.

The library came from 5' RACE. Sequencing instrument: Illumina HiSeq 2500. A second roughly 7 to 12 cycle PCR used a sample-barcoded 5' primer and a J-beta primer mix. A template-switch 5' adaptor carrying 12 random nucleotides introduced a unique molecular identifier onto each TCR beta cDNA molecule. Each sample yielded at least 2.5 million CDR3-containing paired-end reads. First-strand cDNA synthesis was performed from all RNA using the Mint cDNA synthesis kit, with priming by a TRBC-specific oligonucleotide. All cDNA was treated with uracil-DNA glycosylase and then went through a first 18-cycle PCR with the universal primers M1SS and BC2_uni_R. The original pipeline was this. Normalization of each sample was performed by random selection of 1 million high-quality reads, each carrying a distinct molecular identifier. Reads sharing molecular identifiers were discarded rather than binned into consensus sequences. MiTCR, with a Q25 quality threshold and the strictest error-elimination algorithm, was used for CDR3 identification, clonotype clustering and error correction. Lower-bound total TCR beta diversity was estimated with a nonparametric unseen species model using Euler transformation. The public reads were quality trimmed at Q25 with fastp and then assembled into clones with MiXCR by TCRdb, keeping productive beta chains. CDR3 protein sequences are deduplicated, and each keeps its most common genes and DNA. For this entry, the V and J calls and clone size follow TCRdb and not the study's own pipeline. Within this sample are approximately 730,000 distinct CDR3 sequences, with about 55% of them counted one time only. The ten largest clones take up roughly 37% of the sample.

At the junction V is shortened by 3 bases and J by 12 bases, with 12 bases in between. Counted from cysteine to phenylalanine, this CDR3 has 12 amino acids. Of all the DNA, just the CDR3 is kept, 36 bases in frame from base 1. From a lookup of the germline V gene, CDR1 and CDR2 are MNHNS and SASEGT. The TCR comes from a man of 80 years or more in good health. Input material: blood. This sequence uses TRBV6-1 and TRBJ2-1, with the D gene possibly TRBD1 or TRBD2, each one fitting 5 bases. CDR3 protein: CASSDFGARQFF. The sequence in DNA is TGTGCCAGCAGTGACTTCGGGGCCCGGCAGTTCTTC.